This note documents a single TCR beta chain sequence. Assay used: immunoSEQ multiplex PCR; TCRdb lists only in-frame clones, some missing. The profile shows about 520,000 clones, around 80% of them singletons. The sample originates from a study of shared clonotypes between healthy human individuals. V lost 6 bases to trimming and J lost 3 bases; unmatched junction nucleotides: 0. CDR3 length equals 11 residues. Germline CDR1 reads DFQATT; CDR2 reads SNEGSKA (reference sequence). This chain uses TRBV20-1 with TRBJ2-7, with 9 bases fitting TRBD1. The sequencing input was PBMCs. The TCR originated in a woman in her 40s in good health. Some clones in this sample may be carry-over from other donors' samples. CDR3 in DNA: TGCAGTGCGGGACAGGGCTACGAGCAGTACTTC. Encoded protein: CSAGQGYEQYF.